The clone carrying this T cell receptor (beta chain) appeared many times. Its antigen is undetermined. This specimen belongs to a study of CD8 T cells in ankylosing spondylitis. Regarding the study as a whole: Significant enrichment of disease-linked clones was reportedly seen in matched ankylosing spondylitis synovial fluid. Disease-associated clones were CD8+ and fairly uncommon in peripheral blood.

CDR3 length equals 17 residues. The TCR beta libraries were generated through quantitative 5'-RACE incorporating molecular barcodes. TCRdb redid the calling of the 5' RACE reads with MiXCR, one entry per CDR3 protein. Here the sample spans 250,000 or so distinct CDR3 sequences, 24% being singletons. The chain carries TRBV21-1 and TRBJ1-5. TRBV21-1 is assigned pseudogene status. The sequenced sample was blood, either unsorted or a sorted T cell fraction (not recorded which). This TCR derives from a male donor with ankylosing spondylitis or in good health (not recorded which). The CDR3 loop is CASSKVGRSCPNQPQHF. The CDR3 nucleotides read TGTGCCAGCAGCAAAGTGGGCAGGAGTTGCCCCAATCAGCCCCAGCATTTT.